The 18 T cell receptor beta chains below come from one sample, sequenced in a study of CD8 T cells in ankylosing spondylitis. Findings and caveats of the study: Ankylosing spondylitis blood appeared to be characterized by a TCR beta motif of about eight highly homologous variants.

TCRdb reprocessed the 5' RACE reads via MiXCR and lists one record per CDR3 protein. The sample shows some 400,000 distinct CDR3 sequences, about a fifth of them seen only once. These receptors have no known antigen. The specimen sequenced was blood, either unsorted or a sorted T cell fraction (not recorded which). These TCRs come from a male donor with ankylosing spondylitis.

This clonotype was recorded a few times. The chain has TRBV10-1 and TRBJ1-3; the D is unclear. Germline CDR1 WNHNN, CDR2 SYGVQD (reference sequence). CDR3 length: 15 amino acids. V lost 3 bases to trimming and J lost 4 bases, with 13 bases between them. The CDR3 DNA reads as TGCGCCAGCAGTGATCAAGGGATACGAGGAAACACCATATATTTT. Translation gives CASSDQGIRGNTIYF.

The sample holds many counts of this clonotype. The chain recombines TRBV5-1 with TRBJ2-7; D is undetermined. V was trimmed by 0 bases and J by 3 bases, leaving 7 bases between them. The length of the CDR3 is 13 residues. CDR1 and CDR2 (germline): SGHRS, YFSETQ. The DNA of the CDR3 is TGCGCCAGCAGCTTGGGGGGTGTCTACGAGCAGTACTTC. Amino acid sequence: CASSLGGVYEQYF.

CDR3 residues: CASSGAASPYEQYF. CDR3 nucleotides: TGCGCCAGCAGCGGCGCGGCCTCCCCCTACGAGCAGTACTTC. The V gene is TRBV5-1, the J gene TRBJ2-7, with unresolved D. Germline V gives CDR1 SGHRS, CDR2 YFSETQ. V was cut by 4 bases and J by 2 bases, with 13 bases left in between. The CDR3 has 14 residues.

The chain links TRBV7-8 to TRBJ1-4, with TRBD1 matching over 9 bases. Germline CDR1 SGHVS, CDR2 FQNEAQ. The length of the CDR3 is 13 residues. V trimming: 4 bases; J trimming: 10 bases; junction bases outside the gene matches: 4. The DNA for the CDR3 is TGTGCCAGCAGCTCCACAGGGGGCTCAAAACTGTTTTTT. It codes for CASSSTGGSKLFF.

The sample holds a few counts of this clonotype. The chain employs TRBV4-1 and TRBJ2-1; TRBD2 agrees at 10 bases. This CDR3 is built from 14 residues. Germline values: CDR1 MGHRA, CDR2 YSYEKL. V lost 4 bases and J lost 9; bases outside the gene matches: 6. Here the CDR3 reads CASSLGTSAGEQFF. The CDR3 nucleotides read TGCGCCAGCAGCCTTGGGACTAGCGCGGGTGAGCAGTTCTTC.

The chain links TRBV20-1 to TRBJ2-1; 8 bases align to TRBD2. Per germline, CDR1 DFQATT and CDR2 SNEGSKA (reference sequence). The CDR3 has 18 residues. V lost 3 bases and J lost 4; bases outside the gene matches: 17. CDR3 sequence reads: CSASQLLAVGGPYNEQFF. In DNA form, the CDR3 reads TGCAGTGCTAGCCAACTACTAGCGGTGGGAGGGCCTTACAATGAGCAGTTCTTC.

This chain links TRBV14 with TRBJ1-2, with D unclear. Germline CDR1 SGHDN, CDR2 FVKESK. V was pared by 4 bases and J by 10 bases, with 13 bases between. The CDR3 runs 12 residues. Here the CDR3 DNA reads TGTGCCAGCAGCCCGATCAGGTTCCCCTACACCTTC. It yields the protein CASSPIRFPYTF.

This clonotype was seen a few times. J is TRBJ2-7 and V is TRBV5-1; 9 bases line up with TRBD2. The CDR3 is made up of 19 amino acids. Germline trimming cut 4 bases from V and 2 bases from J; bases unmatched to any gene: 19. Germline V gene lookup returns CDR1 SGHRS and CDR2 YFSETQ. The CDR3 sequence: CASSISAGTSRLAAYEQYF. Written as DNA, the CDR3 is TGCGCCAGCAGCATATCTGCAGGGACTAGCCGGCTAGCAGCCTACGAGCAGTACTTC.

This clonotype has more than one count but fewer than ten. V usage is TRBV10-2 and J usage is TRBJ1-1; D is uncertain. Germline CDR1 reads WSHSY; CDR2 reads SAAADI. Trimming stripped 8 bases from V and 3 bases from J, with 22 bases between. The length of the CDR3 is 16 residues. CDR3 bases: TGCGCCAGCGCAGGCGGGGAGGCAGGTGGGGACACTGAAGCTTTCTTT. This codes for CASAGGEAGGDTEAFF.

The rearrangement links TRBV4-1 to TRBJ1-5; D perhaps matches TRBD1 (6 bases). CDR3 length equals 13 residues. The ends were cut back, 0 bases at V and 13 bases at J, with 13 bases in the middle. Germline CDR1 is MGHRA and CDR2 is YSYEKL. Here the CDR3 DNA reads TGCGCCAGCAGCCAAGATAGGCGGGGGGCTCAGCATTTT. Amino acid sequence: CASSQDRRGAQHF.

This chain uses TRBV18 with TRBJ2-3; D is perhaps TRBD1 (5 bases). The length of the CDR3 is 14 residues. Germline loops: CDR1 KGHSH, CDR2 LQKENI. The V end lost 4 bases, the J end lost 4 bases, and 12 bases lay between the germline ends. The CDR3, as DNA: TGTGCCAGCTCACTCAATACAGGACCAGATACGCAGTATTTT. Protein product: CASSLNTGPDTQYF.

The chain uses TRBV7-9 and TRBJ1-3, with D unclear. V lost 5 bases to trimming and J lost 0 bases, with 5 bases between them. This CDR3 has 13 amino acids. The V gene's germline CDR1 is SEHNR and CDR2 FQNEAQ (reference sequence). CDR3 loop: CASSRASGNTIYF. In DNA form, the CDR3 reads TGTGCCAGCAGCCGGGCCTCTGGAAACACCATATATTTT.

This clonotype was found once. V and J are TRBV5-1 and TRBJ2-1; 9 bases align to TRBD2. From germline, CDR1 is SGHRS and CDR2 YFSETQ. CDR3 length equals 16 residues. After removal of 3 bases from V and 5 bases from J, the junction contained 9 bases not matched to a gene. DNA of the CDR3: TGCGCCAGCAGCTCGCGGCCCCTAGCGGGAAACAATGAGCAGTTCTTC. Translating gives CASSSRPLAGNNEQFF.

V gene TRBV30 combines with J gene TRBJ2-7, with D tentatively TRBD1 (6 bases). Germline CDR1 and CDR2: GTSNPN and SVGIG (reference sequence). The V and J ends lost 4 bases and 2 bases respectively, with 9 bases between them. The CDR3 contains 12 residues. CDR3 nucleotide sequence: TGTGCCTGGACTGGACAGCCCTACGAGCAGTACTTC. Translation: CAWTGQPYEQYF.

This clonotype was counted ten times or more. The chain carries TRBV11-2 and TRBJ2-1, with TRBD2 matching 8 bases. Per germline, CDR1 SGHAT and CDR2 FQNNGV. The J segment lost 4 bases and the V segment lost 6 bases, leaving 5 bases of the junction unmatched. CDR3 length: 14 residues. The DNA for the CDR3 is TGTGCCAGCAGTCTAGCGGGCAGATACAATGAGCAGTTCTTC. Translating it yields CASSLAGRYNEQFF.

The V call is TRBV7-9, the J call TRBJ1-6; 9 bases agree with TRBD1. The CDR3 consists of 15 residues. V lost 5 bases to trimming and J lost 8 bases; unmatched junction nucleotides: 7. Germline CDR1 and CDR2: SEHNR and FQNEAQ (reference sequence). The CDR3: CASSPSTGGDSPLHF. The CDR3 DNA is TGTGCCAGCAGCCCTTCGACAGGGGGGGATTCACCCCTCCACTTT.

The V call is TRBV5-5, the J call TRBJ2-3; no clear D gene. V gave up 6 bases and J gave up 6 bases, with 20 bases separating them. CDR3 length: 15 amino acids. Germline V lookup: CDR1 SGHKS, CDR2 YYEKEE (reference sequence). The CDR3 is CASTTSPWAGDTQYF. CDR3 in DNA: TGTGCCAGCACAACAAGTCCTTGGGCTGGGGATACGCAGTATTTT.

V usage is TRBV7-2 and J usage is TRBJ1-4; the D is unclear. Germline V lookup: CDR1 SGHTA, CDR2 FQGNSA. The CDR3 covers 14 residues. V was clipped by 5 bases and J by 8 bases, with 15 bases between them. This CDR3 reads CASSLNPSSEKLFF. DNA of the CDR3: TGTGCCAGCAGCCTAAACCCCTCTTCCGAAAAACTGTTTTTT.